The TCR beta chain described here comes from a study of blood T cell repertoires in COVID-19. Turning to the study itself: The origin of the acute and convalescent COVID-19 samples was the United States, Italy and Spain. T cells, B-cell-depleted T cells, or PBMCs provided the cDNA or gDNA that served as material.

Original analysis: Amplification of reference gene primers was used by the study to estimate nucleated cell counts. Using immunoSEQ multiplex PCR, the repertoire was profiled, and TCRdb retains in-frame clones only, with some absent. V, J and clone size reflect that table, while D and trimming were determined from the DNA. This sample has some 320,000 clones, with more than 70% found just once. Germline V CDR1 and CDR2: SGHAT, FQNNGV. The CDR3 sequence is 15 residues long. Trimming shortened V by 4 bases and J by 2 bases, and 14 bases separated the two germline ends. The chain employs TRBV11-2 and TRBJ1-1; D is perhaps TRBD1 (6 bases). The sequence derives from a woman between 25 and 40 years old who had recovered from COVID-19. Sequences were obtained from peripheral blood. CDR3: CASSYRQVANTEAFF. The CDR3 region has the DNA TGTGCCAGCAGCTACAGACAGGTAGCCAACACTGAAGCTTTCTTT. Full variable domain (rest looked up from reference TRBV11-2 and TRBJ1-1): EAGVAQSPRYKIIEKRQSVAFWCNPISGHATLYWYQQILGQGPKLLIQFQNNGVVDDSQLPKDRFSAERLKGVDSTLKIQPAKLEDSAVYLCASSYRQVANTEAFFGQGTRLTVV.